Sequencing of this T cell receptor beta chain was carried out in a study of neoadjuvant anti-PD-1 for oral cavity cancer. Notes on the study in general: After neoadjuvant nivolumab, PBMC T cell clonality was significantly higher in non-responders than responders.

Using immunoSEQ multiplex PCR, the repertoire was profiled, and TCRdb retains in-frame clones only, with some absent. The sample holds about 8,000 clones, 70% seen once. V lost 0 bases, J lost 2 bases, and 8 bases lay in between. Germline CDR1 and CDR2: SGDLS and YYNGEE. The CDR3 has 14 amino acids. Time point defined: after neoadjuvant nivolumab, at surgical resection. These newly diagnosed stage II-IVA oral cavity squamous cell carcinoma patients had no prior systemic or radiation treatment. These oral cavity squamous cell carcinomas were HPV-negative and locally advanced. In regard to this clone: Antigen: not known.

The V and J genes are TRBV9 and TRBJ2-5, with no clear D. This clonotype was obtained from a person between 40 and 80 years old with oral cavity squamous cell carcinoma. The sample in question was PBMCs, obtained after nivolumab (anti-PD-1) treatment. The CDR3 protein is CASSVVPSQETQYF. DNA for the CDR3: TGTGCCAGCAGCGTAGTGCCATCGCAAGAGACCCAGTACTTC.